This is a list of T cell receptor beta chains from one sample in a study of T cell responses to AZD1222 COVID-19 vaccine. Some clones are missing from TCRdb's copy, which holds only in-frame ones; the method was immunoSEQ multiplex PCR. Found here are tens of thousands of clones, more than 85% of them singletons; the top ten hold 28%. The specimen was peripheral blood, collected 28 days after the second AZD1222 dose. The receptors shown here come from an adult who received the AZD1222 COVID-19 vaccine. CDR3s include the opening cysteine and the closing phenylalanine or tryptophan. The D gene is left open where the match is weak. For some rows the clone size is stated as once, few or many, or as a class when expanded; others skip it.

V gene	D gene	clone size	J gene	CDR3 protein	CDR3 DNA
TRBV7-9	.	.	TRBJ1-1	CASSRNTEAFF	TGTGCCAGCAGCCGGAACACTGAAGCTTTCTTT
TRBV7-7	.	.	TRBJ2-5	CALKTQYF	TGTGCCCTGAAGACCCAGTACTTC
TRBV7-2	.	.	TRBJ2-1	CASSPDYQEQFF	TGTGCCAGCAGCCCGGACTACCAGGAGCAGTTCTTC
TRBV7-9	.	.	TRBJ1-2	CASSSGVRGYTF	TGTGCCAGCAGCTCAGGGGTCCGTGGCTACACCTTC
TRBV10-1	.	.	TRBJ1-3	CASSESIGGGEDGNTIYF	TGCGCCAGCAGTGAGTCGATAGGGGGGGGCGAGGATGGAAACACCATATATTTT
TRBV6-6	.	.	TRBJ2-2	CASSYSRQNTGELFF	TGTGCCAGCAGTTACTCGAGACAGAACACCGGGGAGCTGTTTTTT
TRBV2	.	.	TRBJ2-7	CASYPGLYEQYF	TGTGCCAGCTACCCAGGCCTCTACGAGCAGTACTTC
TRBV25-1	.	.	TRBJ2-7	CASSVTPDGSYEQYF	TGTGCCAGCAGTGTAACACCCGACGGTTCCTACGAGCAGTACTTC
TRBV5-1	.	.	TRBJ2-7	CASSLAAGTSAYEQYF	TGCGCCAGCAGCTTGGCGGCCGGGACATCCGCCTACGAGCAGTACTTC
TRBV2	TRBD1	.	TRBJ1-2	CASRPGQGNGYTF	TGTGCCAGCAGACCGGGACAGGGAAATGGCTACACCTTC
TRBV28	.	.	TRBJ2-5	CASSLGSAVQETQYF	TGTGCCAGCAGCCTCGGGTCTGCTGTTCAAGAGACCCAGTACTTC
TRBV20-1	.	.	TRBJ1-5	CSASTGGNQPQHF	TGCAGTGCTAGTACTGGGGGCAATCAGCCCCAGCATTTT
TRBV28	TRBD1	.	TRBJ2-2	CASSKQGAGTGELFF	TGTGCCAGCAGTAAGCAGGGGGCAGGCACCGGGGAGCTGTTTTTT
TRBV27	TRBD1	.	TRBJ1-5	CASSSTGGGLAQHF	TGTGCCAGCAGTTCCACAGGGGGGGGATTGGCCCAGCATTTT
TRBV5-1	TRBD2	.	TRBJ2-3	CASSRGLAGGSTDTQYF	TGCGCCAGCAGCCGAGGACTAGCGGGAGGTAGCACAGATACGCAGTATTTT
TRBV18	.	.	TRBJ1-1	CASSPGTGTPTEAFF	TGTGCCAGCTCACCGGGGACCGGGACCCCAACTGAAGCTTTCTTT
TRBV6-1	TRBD1	.	TRBJ2-7	CASSWDRGYEQYF	TGTGCCAGCAGTTGGGACAGGGGGTACGAGCAGTACTTC
TRBV6-6	.	.	TRBJ1-4	CASSYGGSEEKLFF	TGTGCCAGCAGTTACGGGGGGAGCGAGGAAAAACTGTTTTTT
TRBV5-1	.	.	TRBJ2-2	CASSLEARRGGELFF	TGCGCCAGCAGCTTGGAGGCCAGGAGAGGCGGGGAGCTGTTTTTT
TRBV4-1	TRBD1	.	TRBJ2-7	CASSRTGDGEQYF	TGCGCCAGCAGCCGGACAGGGGATGGCGAGCAGTACTTC
TRBV28	.	.	TRBJ1-1	CASSFNTATAEAFF	TGTGCCAGCAGTTTCAATACGGCAACCGCTGAAGCTTTCTTT
TRBV11-2	TRBD2	.	TRBJ2-7	CASSLGTSGTGEQYF	TGTGCCAGCAGCCTCGGGACTAGCGGGACAGGGGAGCAGTACTTC
TRBV7-9	.	few	TRBJ2-7	CASSLSESSYEQYF	TGTGCCAGCAGCTTATCGGAGAGCTCCTACGAGCAGTACTTC
TRBV5-1	TRBD2	.	TRBJ2-1	CASSRTSGSRYEQFF	TGCGCCAGCTCGCGGACTAGCGGGAGTCGCTATGAGCAGTTCTTC
TRBV7-2	TRBD2	.	TRBJ2-1	CASTGTSAYNEQFF	TGTGCCAGCACCGGGACTAGCGCATACAATGAGCAGTTCTTC
TRBV27	.	.	TRBJ1-6	CASSPQTTYNSPLHF	TGTGCCAGCAGTCCACAAACTACTTATAATTCACCCCTCCACTTT
TRBV5-4	.	once	TRBJ2-7	CASSPEASETYEQYF	TGTGCCAGCAGCCCGGAGGCTTCAGAGACCTACGAGCAGTACTTC
TRBV4-1	TRBD2	.	TRBJ2-7	CASSQGTSSSYEQYF	TGCGCCAGCAGCCAAGGGACTAGTAGTTCCTACGAGCAGTACTTC
TRBV5-6	TRBD1	.	TRBJ1-5	CASSVSGGYNQPQHF	TGTGCCAGCAGCGTCTCAGGGGGATACAATCAGCCCCAGCATTTT
TRBV6-2/TRBV6-3	.	.	TRBJ2-3	CASSYSAETDTQYF	TGTGCCAGCAGTTACTCAGCGGAGACAGATACGCAGTATTTT
TRBV2	.	.	TRBJ2-3	CASSEALGDFSYF	TGTGCCAGCAGTGAAGCGCTTGGGGATTTCTCGTATTTT
TRBV18	.	.	TRBJ2-5	CASSGGRQETQYF	TGTGCCAGCTCCGGCGGACGACAAGAGACCCAGTACTTC
TRBV5-6	.	.	TRBJ2-5	CASSSRGFERQETQYF	TGTGCCAGCAGCTCCCGGGGGTTCGAGCGACAAGAGACCCAGTACTTC
TRBV28	TRBD1	.	TRBJ2-5	CASSPLGTGGEETQYF	TGTGCCAGCAGCCCTCTGGGGACAGGGGGGGAAGAGACCCAGTACTTC
TRBV29-1	TRBD1	.	TRBJ2-2	CSVDRGTGELFF	TGCAGCGTGGACAGGGGCACCGGGGAGCTGTTTTTT
TRBV19	TRBD1	.	TRBJ1-5	CASSKPGGLGNQPQHF	TGTGCCAGTAGTAAGCCAGGGGGCCTTGGCAATCAGCCCCAGCATTTT
TRBV28	.	.	TRBJ1-5	CASSLLGNSNQPQHF	TGTGCCAGCAGTTTGTTAGGTAATAGCAATCAGCCCCAGCATTTT
TRBV2	TRBD1	few	TRBJ1-2	CASSLDRALNYGYTF	TGTGCCAGCAGTCTGGACAGGGCGCTTAACTATGGCTACACCTTC
TRBV4-1	TRBD1	.	TRBJ2-3	CASSQELTGGTDTQYF	TGCGCCAGCAGCCAAGAATTAACAGGGGGCACAGATACGCAGTATTTT
TRBV6-2/TRBV6-3	.	few	TRBJ2-1	CASSPRDTNEQFF	TGTGCCAGCAGTCCAAGGGACACCAATGAGCAGTTCTTC
TRBV28	TRBD2	.	TRBJ2-7	CASGTSVSYEQYF	TGTGCCAGTGGGACTAGCGTCTCCTACGAGCAGTACTTC
TRBV18	.	.	TRBJ1-2	CASSPGQGGYTF	TGTGCCAGCTCACCCGGGCAGGGTGGCTACACCTTC
TRBV5-4	.	.	TRBJ1-4	CASSWSGKLFF	TGTGCCAGCAGCTGGAGCGGCAAACTGTTTTTT
TRBV4-1	.	.	TRBJ1-4	CASSHPQGANEKLFF	TGCGCCAGCAGCCATCCACAGGGAGCTAATGAAAAACTGTTTTTT
TRBV28	TRBD2	.	TRBJ2-1	CATHGTHNAPIAGGPSYNEQFF	TGTGCCACCCACGGGACACACAACGCACCTATAGCGGGGGGGCCCTCCTACAATGAGCAGTTCTTC
TRBV21-1	.	.	TRBJ2-3	CASSKGGPITDTQYF	TGTGCCAGCAGCAAAGGTGGGCCTATCACAGATACGCAGTATTTT
TRBV7-9	TRBD2	.	TRBJ2-1	CACGGTDTYNEQFF	TGTGCCTGCGGGGGGACTGATACCTACAATGAGCAGTTCTTC
TRBV6-2/TRBV6-3	.	.	TRBJ2-2	CASSYGQAIHTGELFF	TGTGCCAGCAGTTACGGGCAGGCAATTCACACCGGGGAGCTGTTTTTT
TRBV28	TRBD2	.	TRBJ2-7	CASSLILAGSSYEQYF	TGTGCCAGCAGTCTTATCCTAGCGGGATCCTCCTACGAGCAGTACTTC
TRBV6-6	TRBD1	.	TRBJ2-5	CASSYGQGVQETQYF	TGTGCCAGCAGTTACGGGCAGGGGGTTCAAGAGACCCAGTACTTC
TRBV7-2	.	.	TRBJ2-7	CASSLAPLSGNRYEQYF	TGTGCCAGCAGCTTAGCGCCCCTTAGCGGAAATCGCTACGAGCAGTACTTC
TRBV5-1	.	.	TRBJ1-6	CASSLGLPRVNSPLHF	TGCGCCAGCAGCCTGGGACTGCCCCGGGTAAATTCACCCCTCCACTTT
TRBV9	.	once	TRBJ1-5	CASSVDSNNQPQHF	TGTGCCAGCAGCGTAGACTCAAACAATCAGCCCCAGCATTTT
TRBV7-2	TRBD2	.	TRBJ2-7	CASSLGGAGGYEQYF	TGTGCCAGCAGTTTGGGGGGGGCGGGAGGATACGAGCAGTACTTC
TRBV9	.	.	TRBJ2-7	CASSVGAEVEQYF	TGTGCCAGCAGCGTAGGGGCGGAAGTAGAGCAGTACTTC
TRBV11-2	TRBD2	.	TRBJ2-1	CASSSEGLAVDNEQFF	TGTGCCAGCAGCTCAGAAGGCCTAGCGGTCGACAATGAGCAGTTCTTC
TRBV5-1	TRBD2	once	TRBJ2-1	CASSLELAGVNEQFF	TGCGCCAGCAGCTTGGAACTAGCGGGAGTCAATGAGCAGTTCTTC
TRBV7-9	.	.	TRBJ2-1	CASSLGASSYNEQFF	TGTGCCAGCAGCTTGGGCGCGAGCTCCTACAATGAGCAGTTCTTC
TRBV11-3	TRBD2	.	TRBJ2-5	CASSLDSGREETQYF	TGTGCCAGCAGCTTGGATAGCGGGAGGGAAGAGACCCAGTACTTC
TRBV11-3	TRBD1	.	TRBJ2-7	CASSLAGGNEQYF	TGTGCCAGCAGCTTAGCAGGGGGCAACGAGCAGTACTTC